Here is one TCR beta chain with its context. Its antigen specificity is not known. No much larger clonotype is one base removed from it; base qualities were not supplied. The healthy control group was made up of approximately 40 blood donors, and the Finnish Red Cross blood service supplied their buffy coats. All TCR-sequenced material derived from peripheral blood: patient blood samples and healthy donor buffy coats. Ficoll-Hypaque gradient centrifugation was used to isolate peripheral blood mononuclear cells. Magnetic purification was used to isolate CD4+ cells from the buffy coats of the healthy controls. The Gentra Puregene Cell and Tissue kit was used for genomic DNA extraction, and quantification was performed on a Qubit 2.0 fluorometer. The entry originates in a study of STAT5B mutations in CD4+ large granular lymphocyte leukemia (dated 2022 in TCRdb). About the full investigation: Among the healthy controls, the CDR3 'QG' motif was associated with a particular HLA allele. Flow cytometry on FACSCanto II or FACSVerse showed that the purified fractions were more than 95% pure among lymphocytes. The TCRbeta repertoires of CD4+ T-cell large granular lymphocyte leukemia patients were compared with the TCRbeta repertoires of healthy blood donors. Study-wide conclusions, independent of this receptor: Data were not HLA-matched; higher clonality in CD4+ versus CD8+ T-LGLL could reflect the relatively small sample size. The main leukemic clonotypes were found to be private to each patient, although around 24% of the main leukemic clonotypes were detected at low frequency in the non-leukemic repertoires of other patients. Enrichment of TRBV06-family usage was observed among the top patient clones (8/27) relative to healthy controls (2/35). CD4-sorted patient repertoires appeared more clonal than healthy CD4+ repertoires, and this difference persisted after removing the putative leukemic clones.

The immunoSEQ assay at survey resolution was used to sequence TCRbeta rearrangements from genomic DNA. Regarding the original processing steps: In the TCR sequencing data, the smallest productive clonotype frequency that could be detected was 2.59 x 10-5. Only productive TCRbeta rearrangements, meaning sequences that were complete and in-frame, were kept for the analyses. Clonality for each sample was calculated as Simpson clonality in the immunoSEQ Analyzer version 3.0. Clones were binned by frequency as very rare, small, medium, large (1-20%) or hyperexpanded (>20%). Generation probabilities were estimated with OLGA 1.2.3, V-gene circos plots were generated with VDJtools, specificities were searched for in VDJdb, and CDR3 motifs were identified with GLIPH. Sourced from immuneACCESS, this table was stored by TCRdb with only in-frame sequences that have V and J called. A share of the clones is absent; for the studies checked, an unresolved V gene accounts for under half, and the remainder has no known explanation. V and J calls and clone size are those listed in that table; D and trimming were worked out from the DNA. The sample table holds about 23,000 clones, of which around 80% were seen once. Approximately 8.9% of the sample is in the top ten clones.

Including the terminal cysteine and phenylalanine, the CDR3 comprises 15 residues. This entry keeps only the CDR3 DNA: 45 bases, framed from base 1. As encoded in the germline V gene, CDR1 is MNHNS while CDR2 is SASEGT. Cut back by 2 bases and 0 bases, the V and J ends lie 10 bases apart. The material sequenced was CD4+ T cells from blood buffy coats. The sequence derives from a human donor in good health. The chain employs TRBV6-1 and TRBJ1-1; a weak D assignment points to TRBD1 (6 bases agree). In nucleotides, the sequence is TGTGCCAGCAGTGAATTCGGGACACTGAACACTGAAGCTTTCTTT. It is translated as CASSEFGTLNTEAFF.